This T cell receptor (beta chain) stems from a study of post-analysis software for immune sequencing data. At the level of the study: Relapsing-remitting, secondary progressive and progressive-relapsing multiple sclerosis were all included among the disease courses.

In germline, CDR1 is MNHEY, CDR2 SVGAGI. The CDR3 is 16 amino acids. The V segment lost 1 base and the J segment 0 bases; nucleotides outside the gene matches: 2. The TCR beta cDNA libraries contained unique molecular identifiers. cDNA molecules numbering approximately 500,000 came from roughly 1 to 10 million T cells. TCRdb reprocessed the PCR reads with MiXCR, giving one entry per CDR3 protein. Here the sample spans about 820,000 distinct CDR3 sequences, roughly 58% being singletons. Study-wide results and caveats: Under the F measure, samples that were prepared in one batch clustered strongly together. In patients, 4 to 6 TRBV segments were more frequent than in controls, with TRBV5-6, TRBV5-1 and TRBV20-1 among them. Multiple sclerosis patients had significantly lower normalized Chao1 diversity than controls.

Worth noting for this clonotype: The antigen remains unidentified.

The rearrangement links TRBV6-5 to TRBJ2-3, with TRBD2 matching 9 bases. The sequencing sample was made of blood. This TCR was sampled from a girl aged 10-17 years with multiple sclerosis. The CDR3 DNA reads TGTGCCAGCAGTTACTTTAGCGGGGGTAGCACAGATACGCAGTATTTT. Its translation: CASSYFSGGSTDTQYF.